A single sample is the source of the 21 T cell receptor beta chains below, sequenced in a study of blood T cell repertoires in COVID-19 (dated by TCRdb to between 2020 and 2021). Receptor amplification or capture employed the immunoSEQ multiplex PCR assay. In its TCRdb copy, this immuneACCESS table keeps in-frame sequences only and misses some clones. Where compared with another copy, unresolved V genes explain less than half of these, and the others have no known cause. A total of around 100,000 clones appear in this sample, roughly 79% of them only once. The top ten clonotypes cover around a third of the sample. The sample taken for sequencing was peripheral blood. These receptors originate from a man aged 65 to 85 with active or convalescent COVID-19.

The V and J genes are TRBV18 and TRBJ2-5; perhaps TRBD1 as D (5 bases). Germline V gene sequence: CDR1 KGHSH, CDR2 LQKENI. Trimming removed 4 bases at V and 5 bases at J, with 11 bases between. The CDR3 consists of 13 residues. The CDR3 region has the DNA TGTGCCAGCTCACAGACAGTGGTGGAGACCCAGTACTTC. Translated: CASSQTVVETQYF.

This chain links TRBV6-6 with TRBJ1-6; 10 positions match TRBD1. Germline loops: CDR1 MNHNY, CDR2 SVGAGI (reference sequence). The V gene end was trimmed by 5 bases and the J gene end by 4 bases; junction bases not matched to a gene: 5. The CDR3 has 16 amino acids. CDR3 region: CASSPGQGEYNSPLHF. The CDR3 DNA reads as TGTGCCAGCAGTCCAGGACAGGGGGAATATAATTCACCCCTCCACTTT.

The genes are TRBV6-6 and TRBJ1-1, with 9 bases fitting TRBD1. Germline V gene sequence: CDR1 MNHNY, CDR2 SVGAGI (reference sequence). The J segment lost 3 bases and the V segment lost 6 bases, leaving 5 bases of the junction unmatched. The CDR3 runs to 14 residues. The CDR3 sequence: CASRGTGRDTEAFF. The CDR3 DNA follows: TGTGCCAGCAGGGGGACAGGGCGGGACACTGAAGCTTTCTTT.

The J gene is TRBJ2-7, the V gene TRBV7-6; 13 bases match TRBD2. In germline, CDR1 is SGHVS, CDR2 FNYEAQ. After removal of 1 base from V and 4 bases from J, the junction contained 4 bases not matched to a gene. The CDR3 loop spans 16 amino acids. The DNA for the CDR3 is TGTGCCAGCAGCTTAGGACTAGCGGGGGGAATATACGAGCAGTACTTC. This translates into CASSLGLAGGIYEQYF.

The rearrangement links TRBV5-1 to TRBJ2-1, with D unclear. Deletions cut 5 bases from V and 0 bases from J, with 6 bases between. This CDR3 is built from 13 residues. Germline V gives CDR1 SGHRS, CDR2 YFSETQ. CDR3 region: CASRESSYNEQFF. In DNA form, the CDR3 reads TGCGCCAGCAGGGAGAGCTCCTACAATGAGCAGTTCTTC.

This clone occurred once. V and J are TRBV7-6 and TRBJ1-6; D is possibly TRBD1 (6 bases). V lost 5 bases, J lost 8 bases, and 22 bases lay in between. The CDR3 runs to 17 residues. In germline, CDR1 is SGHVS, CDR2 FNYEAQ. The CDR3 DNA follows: TGTGCCAGCAGCCGAGCCGCGGGGGCGCGAGGGGATTCACCCCTCCACTTT. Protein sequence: CASSRAAGARGDSPLHF.

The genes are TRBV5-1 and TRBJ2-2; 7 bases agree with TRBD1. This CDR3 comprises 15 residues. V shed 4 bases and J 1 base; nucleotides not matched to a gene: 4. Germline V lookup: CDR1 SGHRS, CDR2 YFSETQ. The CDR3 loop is CASSRGQRNTGELFF. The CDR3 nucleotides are TGCGCCAGCAGCAGGGGGCAAAGGAACACCGGGGAGCTGTTTTTT.

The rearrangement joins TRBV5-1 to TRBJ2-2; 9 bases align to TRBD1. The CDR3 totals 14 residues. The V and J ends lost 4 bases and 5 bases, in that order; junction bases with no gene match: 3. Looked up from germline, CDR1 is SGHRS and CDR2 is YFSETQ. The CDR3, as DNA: TGCGCCAGCAGCGTACAGGGGGCGACCGGGGAGCTGTTTTTT. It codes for CASSVQGATGELFF.

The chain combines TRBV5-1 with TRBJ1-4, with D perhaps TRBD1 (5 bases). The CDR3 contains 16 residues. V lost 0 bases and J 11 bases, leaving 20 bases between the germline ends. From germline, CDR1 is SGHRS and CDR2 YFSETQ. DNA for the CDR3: TGCGCCAGCAGCTTGGGAGTAGGGGAGGGCCTACGGAAACTGTTTTTT. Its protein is CASSLGVGEGLRKLFF.

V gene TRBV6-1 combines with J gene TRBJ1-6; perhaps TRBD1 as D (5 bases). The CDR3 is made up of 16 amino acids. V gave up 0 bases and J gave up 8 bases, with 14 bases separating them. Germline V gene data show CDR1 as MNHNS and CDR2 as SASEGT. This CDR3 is CASSEARGWVDSPLHF. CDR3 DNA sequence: TGTGCCAGCAGTGAAGCGCGGGGGTGGGTGGATTCACCCCTCCACTTT.

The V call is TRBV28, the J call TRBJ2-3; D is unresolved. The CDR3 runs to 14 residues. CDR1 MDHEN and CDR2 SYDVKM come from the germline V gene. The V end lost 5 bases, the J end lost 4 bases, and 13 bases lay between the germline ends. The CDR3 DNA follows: TGTGCCAGCAGTCCAAGACTGTTGGCAGATACGCAGTATTTT. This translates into CASSPRLLADTQYF.

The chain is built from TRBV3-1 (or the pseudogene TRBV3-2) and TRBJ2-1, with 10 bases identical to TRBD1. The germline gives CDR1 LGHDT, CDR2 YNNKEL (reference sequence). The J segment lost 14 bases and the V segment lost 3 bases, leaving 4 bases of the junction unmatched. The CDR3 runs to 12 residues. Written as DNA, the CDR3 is TGTGCCAGCAGCCAGGGGGACAGGGGTGAGTTCTTC. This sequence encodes CASSQGDRGEFF.

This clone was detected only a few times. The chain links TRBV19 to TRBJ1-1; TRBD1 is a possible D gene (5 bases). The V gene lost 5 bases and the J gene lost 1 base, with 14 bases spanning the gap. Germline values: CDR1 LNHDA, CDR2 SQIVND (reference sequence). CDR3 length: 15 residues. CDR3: CASSASGTPNTEAFF. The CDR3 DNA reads TGTGCCAGTAGTGCTTCCGGGACTCCGAACACTGAAGCTTTCTTT.

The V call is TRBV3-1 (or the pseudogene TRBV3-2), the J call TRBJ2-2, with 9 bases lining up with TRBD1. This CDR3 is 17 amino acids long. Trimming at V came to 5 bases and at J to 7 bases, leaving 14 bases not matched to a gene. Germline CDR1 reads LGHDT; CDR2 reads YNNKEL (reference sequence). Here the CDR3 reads CASSSNRGPVIDGELFF. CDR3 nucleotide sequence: TGTGCCAGCAGCAGTAACAGGGGGCCTGTGATAGACGGGGAGCTGTTTTTT.

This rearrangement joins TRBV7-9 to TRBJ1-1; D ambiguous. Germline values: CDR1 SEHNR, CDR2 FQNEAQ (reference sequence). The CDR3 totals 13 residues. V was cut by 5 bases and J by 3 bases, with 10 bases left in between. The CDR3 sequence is CASSLTSDTEAFF. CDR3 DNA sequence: TGTGCCAGCAGCCTCACCTCGGACACTGAAGCTTTCTTT.

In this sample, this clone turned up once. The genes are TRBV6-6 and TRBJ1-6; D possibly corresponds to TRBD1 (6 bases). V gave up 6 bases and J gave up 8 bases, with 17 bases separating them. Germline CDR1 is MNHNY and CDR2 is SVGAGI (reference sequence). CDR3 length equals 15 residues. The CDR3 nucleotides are TGTGCCAGCAGGAAAGGGGGGGCCGATGATTCACCCCTCCACTTT. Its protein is CASRKGGADDSPLHF.

The CDR3 DNA is TGTGCCACCAGCAGAGATTACCGGGAGCAAGAGACCCAGTACTTC. Protein sequence: CATSRDYREQETQYF. The chain uses TRBV15 and TRBJ2-5, with D tentatively TRBD2 (6 bases). Germline CDR1 LNHNV, CDR2 YYDKDF (reference sequence). This CDR3 comprises 15 residues. Deletions cut 0 bases from V and 2 bases from J, with 10 bases between.

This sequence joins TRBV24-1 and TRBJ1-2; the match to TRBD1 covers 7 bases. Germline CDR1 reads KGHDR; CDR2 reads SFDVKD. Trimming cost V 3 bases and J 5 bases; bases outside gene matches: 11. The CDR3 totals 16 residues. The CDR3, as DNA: TGTGCCACCAGTGATCCCGCCCGGGACAGCACGTATGGCTACACCTTC. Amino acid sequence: CATSDPARDSTYGYTF.

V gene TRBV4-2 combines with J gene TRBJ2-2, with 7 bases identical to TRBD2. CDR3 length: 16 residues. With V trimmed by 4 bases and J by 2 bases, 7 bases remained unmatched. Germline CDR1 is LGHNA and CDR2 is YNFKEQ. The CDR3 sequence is CASSPAGTTNTGELFF. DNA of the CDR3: TGTGCCAGCAGCCCAGCGGGGACCACTAACACCGGGGAGCTGTTTTTT.

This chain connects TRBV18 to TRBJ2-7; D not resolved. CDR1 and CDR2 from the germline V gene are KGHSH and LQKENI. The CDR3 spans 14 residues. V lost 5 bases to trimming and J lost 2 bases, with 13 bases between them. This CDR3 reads CASSKIESAYEQYF. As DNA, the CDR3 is TGTGCCAGCTCAAAGATAGAGAGCGCCTACGAGCAGTACTTC.

Here the CDR3 DNA reads TGTGCCAGCAGCCCCCCGGGGGGGGCCACCTACAATGAGCAGTTCTTC. This sequence encodes CASSPPGGATYNEQFF. The gene calls are TRBV14 and TRBJ2-1, with 8 bases fitting TRBD2. The ends lost 4 bases at V and 2 bases at J; junction bases unmatched: 7. Germline CDR1 SGHDN, CDR2 FVKESK. The CDR3 is 16 residues long.